The present T cell receptor (beta chain) was sequenced within a study of monozygotic twins with inflammatory bowel disease (dated by TCRdb to between 2017 and 2020). For the study in its entirety: The complete study included roughly 30 monozygotic twin pairs: 19 IBD-discordant Danish pairs and nine German pairs, of which four were IBD-concordant and five were IBD-discordant. The search for disease-associated traits relied mainly on comparing IBD patients with their genetically identical healthy co-twins within discordant pairs. Each individual had, on average, about 151 000 unique TCRalpha sequences and 181 000 unique TCRbeta sequences available for analysis.

Per the germline V gene (reference sequence), MNHEY is the CDR1 and SMNVEV is the CDR2. The CDR3, from cysteine to phenylalanine, totals 17 residues. DNA is not recorded here. An approximately 2.5 ml peripheral blood sample was drawn into PAXgene tubes per donor and stored at -80°C. Total RNA was isolated from whole blood with the PAXgene blood miRNA kit on an automated QIAcube, without T cell sorting. Peripheral blood from monozygotic twin pairs who were concordant or discordant for inflammatory bowel disease underwent deep TCRalpha and TCRbeta repertoire profiling using unique molecular barcoding. Smoking habits were recorded for all twin pairs, with individuals classified as current, former or never smokers. Details on this clonotype: Its cognate antigen has yet to be identified.

Libraries came from 5' RACE. For each TCR library, approximately 3,700 ng of total RNA was used. For each sample, cDNA synthesis with SMARTScribe reverse transcriptase was split into eight separate reactions. During cDNA synthesis, template switching was used to introduce unique molecular identifiers that contained a 6-nucleotide sample barcode. TCRalpha and TCRbeta cDNA was amplified by two nested PCRs of about 15 and 9 cycles, with bead purification after each PCR. Before amplification, the cDNA was both treated with uracil DNA-glycosylase and purified with the QIAquick PCR purification kit. The second PCR added Illumina TruSeq-compatible adapters along with sample-specific barcodes. TapeStation and Qubit were used to check library quality and concentration, and around 5.2 ng of each library went into the pool. Pooled libraries were sequenced on an Illumina HiSeq2500 single-index Rapid Run with 2 x 100 bp reads and custom sequencing primers. In the original analysis: MiGEC version 1.2.6 was used for UMI-based consensus assembly to correct PCR and sequencing errors. V(D)J alignment, clonotype assembly and CDR3 extraction were performed with MiXCR version 2.1.1. Normalisation of gene usage, clonotype sharing and MAIT/NKT TCR abundance was achieved by analysing the top 1000, 10 000 and 20 000 clonotypes per sample. Diversity was computed as the inverse Simpson index with the vegan R package after downsampling to 27 000 UMIs. Statistical testing used paired Mann-Whitney U tests on the discordant twin pairs and applied Benjamini-Hochberg correction for multiple testing. TCRdb reprocessed the reads; each CDR3 protein sequence makes one entry, and DNA is unavailable. TCRdb's processing, not the authors', yielded these V and J calls. In this sample's table one finds nearly 450,000 distinct CDR3 sequences. The ten largest clonotypes hold more than 2% of the sample.

The paper as a whole reports these results and caveats: Fewer clonotypes were shared with other individuals by IBD patients than by healthy twins, most markedly in patients showing signs of disease activity. The results gave no support for a single strong signal or clonotype linked to IBD. Because patients received different immunosuppressive treatments, the repertoires may have picked up extra background noise and variability between individuals. Distinction between different T cell subtypes could not be achieved in the analysis. A decrease in TCRbeta repertoire diversity, as measured by inverse Simpson index, was observed in IBD patients compared with their healthy co-twins. Repertoire similarity did not differ between concordant and discordant twins, which could be due to limited statistical power.

Sequenced input: blood. This receptor chain uses TRBV27 and TRBJ1-1; TCRdb's D call, TRBD1, is unchecked because there is no DNA. This sequence originates from a human donor with ulcerative colitis or Crohn's disease, or a healthy co-twin of an affected twin (not recorded which). The CDR3 region has the sequence CASSLRYGGTLNTEAFF.